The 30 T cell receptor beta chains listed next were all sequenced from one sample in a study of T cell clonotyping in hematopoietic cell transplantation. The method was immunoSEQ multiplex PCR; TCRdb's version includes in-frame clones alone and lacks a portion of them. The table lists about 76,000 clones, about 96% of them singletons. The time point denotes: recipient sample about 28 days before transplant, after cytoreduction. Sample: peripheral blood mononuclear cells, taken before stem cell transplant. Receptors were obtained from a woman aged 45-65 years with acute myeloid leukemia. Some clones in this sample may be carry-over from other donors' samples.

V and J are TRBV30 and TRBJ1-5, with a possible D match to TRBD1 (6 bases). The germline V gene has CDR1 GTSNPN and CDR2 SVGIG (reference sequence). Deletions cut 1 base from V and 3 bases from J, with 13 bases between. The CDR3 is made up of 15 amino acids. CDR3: CAWSAHRAFNQPQHF. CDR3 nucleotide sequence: TGTGCCTGGAGTGCACACAGGGCCTTCAATCAGCCCCAGCATTTT.

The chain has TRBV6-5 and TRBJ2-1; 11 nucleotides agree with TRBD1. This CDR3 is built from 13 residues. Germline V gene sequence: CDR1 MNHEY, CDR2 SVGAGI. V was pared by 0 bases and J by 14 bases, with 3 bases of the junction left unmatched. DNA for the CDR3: TGTGCCAGCAGTTACTCCCGGACAGGGGGCAAGTTCTTC. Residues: CASSYSRTGGKFF.

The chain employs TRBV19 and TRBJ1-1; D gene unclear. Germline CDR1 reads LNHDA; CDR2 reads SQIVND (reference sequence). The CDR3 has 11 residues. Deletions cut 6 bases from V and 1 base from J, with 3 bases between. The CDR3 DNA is TGTGCCAGTAGCCCGAACACTGAAGCTTTCTTT. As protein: CASSPNTEAFF. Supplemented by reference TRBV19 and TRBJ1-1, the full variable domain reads DGGITQSPKYLFRKEGQNVTLSCEQNLNHDAMYWYRQDPGQGLRLIYYSQIVNDFQKGDIAEGYSVSREKKESFPLTVTSAQKNPTAFYLCASSPNTEAFFGQGTRLTVV.

CDR3 DNA sequence: TGTGCCAGTAGTACGACCGCCCAAGAGACCCAGTACTTC. Amino acid sequence: CASSTTAQETQYF. The chain links TRBV19 to TRBJ2-5; D ambiguous. Germline V gives CDR1 LNHDA, CDR2 SQIVND (reference sequence). Trimming cost V 4 bases and J 1 base, with 7 bases left between them. The CDR3 sequence is 13 residues long.

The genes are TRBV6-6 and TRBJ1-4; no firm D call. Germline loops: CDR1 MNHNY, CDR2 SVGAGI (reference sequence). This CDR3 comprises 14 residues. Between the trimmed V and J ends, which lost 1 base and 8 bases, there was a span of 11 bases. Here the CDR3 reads CASSYFEAPEKLFF. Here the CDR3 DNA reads TGTGCCAGCAGTTACTTTGAGGCCCCAGAAAAACTGTTTTTT.

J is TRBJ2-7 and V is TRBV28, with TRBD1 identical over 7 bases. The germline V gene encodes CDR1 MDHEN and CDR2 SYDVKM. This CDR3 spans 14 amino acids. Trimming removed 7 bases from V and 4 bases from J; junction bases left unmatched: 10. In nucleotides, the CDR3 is TGTGCCAGCATAATCCGACAGGGTACGTACGAGCAGTACTTC. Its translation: CASIIRQGTYEQYF.

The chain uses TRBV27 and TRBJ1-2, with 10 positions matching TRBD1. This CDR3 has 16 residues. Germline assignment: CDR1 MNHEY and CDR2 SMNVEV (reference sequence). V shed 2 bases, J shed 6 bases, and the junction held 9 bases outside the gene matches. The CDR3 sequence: CASSLPGTGDVDGYTF. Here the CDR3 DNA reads TGTGCCAGCAGTTTACCCGGGACAGGGGATGTGGATGGCTACACCTTC.

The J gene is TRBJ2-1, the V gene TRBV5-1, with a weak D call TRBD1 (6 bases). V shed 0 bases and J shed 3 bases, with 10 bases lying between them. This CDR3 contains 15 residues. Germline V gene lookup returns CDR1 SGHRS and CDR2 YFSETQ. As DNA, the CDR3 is TGCGCCAGCAGCTTGGGGCAGGGGATCTACAATGAGCAGTTCTTC. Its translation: CASSLGQGIYNEQFF. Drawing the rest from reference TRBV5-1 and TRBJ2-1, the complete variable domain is KAGVTQTPRYLIKTRGQQVTLSCSPISGHRSVSWYQQTPGQGLQFLFEYFSETQRNKGNFPGRFSGRQFSNSRSEMNVSTLELGDSALYLCASSLGQGIYNEQFFGPGTRLTVL.

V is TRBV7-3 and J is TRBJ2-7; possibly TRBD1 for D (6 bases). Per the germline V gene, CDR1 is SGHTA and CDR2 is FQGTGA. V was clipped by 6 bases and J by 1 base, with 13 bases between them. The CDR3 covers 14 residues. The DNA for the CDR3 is TGTGCCAGCAGTCCACAGGGCGGATCCTACGAGCAGTACTTC. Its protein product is CASSPQGGSYEQYF.

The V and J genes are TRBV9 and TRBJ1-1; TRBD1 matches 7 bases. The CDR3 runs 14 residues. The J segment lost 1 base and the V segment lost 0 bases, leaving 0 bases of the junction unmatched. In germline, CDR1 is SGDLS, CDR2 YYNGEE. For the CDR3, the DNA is TGTGCCAGCAGCGTAGGGACAGGGAACACTGAAGCTTTCTTT. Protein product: CASSVGTGNTEAFF. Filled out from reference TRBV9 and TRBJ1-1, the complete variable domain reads DSGVTQTPKHLITATGQRVTLRCSPRSGDLSVYWYQQSLDQGLQFLIQYYNGEERAKGNILERFSAQQFPDLHSELNLSSLELGDSALYFCASSVGTGNTEAFFGQGTRLTVV.

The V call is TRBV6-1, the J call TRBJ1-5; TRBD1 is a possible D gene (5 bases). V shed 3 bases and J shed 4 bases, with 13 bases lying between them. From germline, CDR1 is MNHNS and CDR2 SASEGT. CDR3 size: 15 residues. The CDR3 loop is CASSEGRGPNQPQHF. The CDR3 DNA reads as TGTGCCAGCAGTGAGGGTCGGGGCCCTAATCAGCCCCAGCATTTT.

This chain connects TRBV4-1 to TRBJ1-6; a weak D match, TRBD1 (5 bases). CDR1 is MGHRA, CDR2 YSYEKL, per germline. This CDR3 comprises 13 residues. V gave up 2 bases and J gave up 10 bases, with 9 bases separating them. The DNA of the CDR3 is TGCGCCAGCAGCCAAACCCGGGGCTCACCCCTCCACTTT. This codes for CASSQTRGSPLHF.

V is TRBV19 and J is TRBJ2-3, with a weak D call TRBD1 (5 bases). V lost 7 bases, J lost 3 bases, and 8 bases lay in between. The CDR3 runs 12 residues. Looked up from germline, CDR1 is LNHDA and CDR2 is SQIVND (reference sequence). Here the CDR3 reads CASTQGTDTQYF. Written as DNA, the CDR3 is TGTGCCAGTACTCAGGGTACAGATACGCAGTATTTT.

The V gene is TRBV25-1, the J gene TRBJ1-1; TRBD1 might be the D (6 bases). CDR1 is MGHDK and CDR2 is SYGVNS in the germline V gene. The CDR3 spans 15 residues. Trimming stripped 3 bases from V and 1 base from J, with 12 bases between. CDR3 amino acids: CASSEWGRGNTEAFF. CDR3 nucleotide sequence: TGTGCCAGCAGTGAGTGGGGCAGGGGGAACACTGAAGCTTTCTTT. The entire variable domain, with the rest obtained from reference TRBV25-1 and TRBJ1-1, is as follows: EADIYQTPRYLVIGTGKKITLECSQTMGHDKMYWYQQDPGMELHLIHYSYGVNSTEKGDLSSESTVSRIRTEHFPLTLESARPSHTSQYLCASSEWGRGNTEAFFGQGTRLTVV.

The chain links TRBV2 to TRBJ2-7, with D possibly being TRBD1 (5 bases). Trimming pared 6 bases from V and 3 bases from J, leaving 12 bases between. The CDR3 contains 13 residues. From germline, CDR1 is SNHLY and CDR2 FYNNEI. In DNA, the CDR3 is TGTGCCAGCAGGGGTCCAGGGATCTACGAGCAGTACTTC. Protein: CASRGPGIYEQYF.

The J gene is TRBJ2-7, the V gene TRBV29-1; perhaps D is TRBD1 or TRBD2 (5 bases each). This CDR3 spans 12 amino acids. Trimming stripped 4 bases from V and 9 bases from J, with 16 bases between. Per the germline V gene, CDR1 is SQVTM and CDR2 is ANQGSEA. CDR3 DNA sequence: TGCAGCGTTGGGGGGACCGGGTCAGGGCAGTACTTC. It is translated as CSVGGTGSGQYF.

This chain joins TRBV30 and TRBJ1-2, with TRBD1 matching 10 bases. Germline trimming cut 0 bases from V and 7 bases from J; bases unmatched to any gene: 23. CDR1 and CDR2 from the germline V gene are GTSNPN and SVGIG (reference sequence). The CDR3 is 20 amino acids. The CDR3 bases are TGTGCCTGGAGTGTGCGGCCCAGTAGGACAGGGGGTCGGAAAGTGGGTGGCTACACCTTC. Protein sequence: CAWSVRPSRTGGRKVGGYTF.

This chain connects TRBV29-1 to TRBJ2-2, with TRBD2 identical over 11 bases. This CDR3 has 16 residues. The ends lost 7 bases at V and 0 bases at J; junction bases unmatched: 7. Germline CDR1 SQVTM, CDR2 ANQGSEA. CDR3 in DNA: TGCAGCGGATCTAGCGGGAGGCACTCGAACACCGGGGAGCTGTTTTTT. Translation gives CSGSSGRHSNTGELFF.

The CDR3: CASSQAAGRAVYEQYF. The CDR3, as DNA: TGCGCCAGCAGCCAAGCGGCCGGCAGGGCGGTCTACGAGCAGTACTTC. This chain joins TRBV4-1 and TRBJ2-7; D perhaps matches TRBD1 (5 bases). The CDR3 is made up of 16 amino acids. CDR1 and CDR2 (germline): MGHRA, YSYEKL. V lost 1 base and J lost 3, with 16 bases in between.

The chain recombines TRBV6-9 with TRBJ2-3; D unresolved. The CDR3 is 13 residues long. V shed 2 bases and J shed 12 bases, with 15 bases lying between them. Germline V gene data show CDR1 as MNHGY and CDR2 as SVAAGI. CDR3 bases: TGTGCCAGCAGTTATCCTACCCAACCCTTTCAGTATTTT. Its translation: CASSYPTQPFQYF.

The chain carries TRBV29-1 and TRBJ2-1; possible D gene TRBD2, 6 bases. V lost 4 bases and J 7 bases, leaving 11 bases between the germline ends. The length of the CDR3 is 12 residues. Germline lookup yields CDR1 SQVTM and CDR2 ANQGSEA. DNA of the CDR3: TGCAGCGTTGGACGCGGGGAGAATGAGCAGTTCTTC. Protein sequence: CSVGRGENEQFF.

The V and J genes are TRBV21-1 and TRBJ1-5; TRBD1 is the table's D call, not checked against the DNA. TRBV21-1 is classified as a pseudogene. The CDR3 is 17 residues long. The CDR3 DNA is TGTGCCAGCAGCAAATGCCCAGACACCTACACGCTTCAGCCCCAGCATTTT. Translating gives CASSKCPDTYTLQPQHF.

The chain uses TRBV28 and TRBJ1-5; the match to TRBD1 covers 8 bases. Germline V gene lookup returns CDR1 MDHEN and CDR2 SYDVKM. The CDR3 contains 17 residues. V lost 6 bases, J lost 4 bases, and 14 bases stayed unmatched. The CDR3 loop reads CASSHSSRRDRNQPQHF. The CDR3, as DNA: TGTGCCAGCAGCCACTCCTCGAGGAGGGACAGGAATCAGCCCCAGCATTTT.

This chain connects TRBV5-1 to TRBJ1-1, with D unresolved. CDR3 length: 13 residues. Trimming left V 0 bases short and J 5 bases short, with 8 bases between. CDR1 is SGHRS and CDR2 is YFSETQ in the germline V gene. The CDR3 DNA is TGCGCCAGCAGCTTGGGGACTGGGACTGAAGCTTTCTTT. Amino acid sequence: CASSLGTGTEAFF.

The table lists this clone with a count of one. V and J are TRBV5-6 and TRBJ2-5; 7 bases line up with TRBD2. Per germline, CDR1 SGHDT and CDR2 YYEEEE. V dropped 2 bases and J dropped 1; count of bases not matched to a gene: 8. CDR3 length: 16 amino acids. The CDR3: CASSLAGSPLQETQYF. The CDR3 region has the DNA TGTGCCAGCAGCTTAGCGGGGAGCCCCCTCCAAGAGACCCAGTACTTC.

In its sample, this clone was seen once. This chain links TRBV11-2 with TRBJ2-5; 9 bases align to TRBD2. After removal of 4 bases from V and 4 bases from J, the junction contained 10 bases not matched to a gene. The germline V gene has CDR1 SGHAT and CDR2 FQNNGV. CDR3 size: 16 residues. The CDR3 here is CASSWGAGTSSETQYF. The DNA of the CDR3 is TGTGCCAGCAGCTGGGGGGCCGGGACTAGCTCAGAGACCCAGTACTTC. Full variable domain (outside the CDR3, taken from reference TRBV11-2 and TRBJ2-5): EAGVAQSPRYKIIEKRQSVAFWCNPISGHATLYWYQQILGQGPKLLIQFQNNGVVDDSQLPKDRFSAERLKGVDSTLKIQPAKLEDSAVYLCASSWGAGTSSETQYFGPGTRLLVL.

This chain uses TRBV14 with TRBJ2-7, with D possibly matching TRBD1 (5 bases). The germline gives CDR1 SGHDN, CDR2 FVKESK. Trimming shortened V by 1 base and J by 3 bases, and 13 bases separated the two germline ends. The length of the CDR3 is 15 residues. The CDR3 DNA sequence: TGTGCCAGCAGCCAAGTCCCAGGGTTAGGCTACGAGCAGTACTTC. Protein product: CASSQVPGLGYEQYF.

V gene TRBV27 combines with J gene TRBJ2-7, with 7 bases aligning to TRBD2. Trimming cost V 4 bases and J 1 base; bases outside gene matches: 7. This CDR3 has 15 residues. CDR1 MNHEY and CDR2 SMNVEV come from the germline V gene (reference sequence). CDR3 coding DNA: TGTGCCAGCAGTTACCCTACGGGAGGTTCCTACGAGCAGTACTTC. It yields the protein CASSYPTGGSYEQYF.

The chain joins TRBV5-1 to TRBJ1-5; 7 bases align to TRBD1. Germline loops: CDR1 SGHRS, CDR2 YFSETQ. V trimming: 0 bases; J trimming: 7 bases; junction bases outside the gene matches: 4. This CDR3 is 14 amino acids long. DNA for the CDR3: TGCGCCAGCAGCTTGGAAGCAGGGGGGCAGCCCCAGCATTTT. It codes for CASSLEAGGQPQHF.

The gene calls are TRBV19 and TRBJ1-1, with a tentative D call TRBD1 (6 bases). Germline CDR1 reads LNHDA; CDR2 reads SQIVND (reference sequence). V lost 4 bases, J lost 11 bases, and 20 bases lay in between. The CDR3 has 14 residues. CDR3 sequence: CASSTVGRFGGAFF. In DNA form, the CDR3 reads TGTGCCAGTAGTACGGTTGGACGGTTCGGGGGCGCTTTCTTT.